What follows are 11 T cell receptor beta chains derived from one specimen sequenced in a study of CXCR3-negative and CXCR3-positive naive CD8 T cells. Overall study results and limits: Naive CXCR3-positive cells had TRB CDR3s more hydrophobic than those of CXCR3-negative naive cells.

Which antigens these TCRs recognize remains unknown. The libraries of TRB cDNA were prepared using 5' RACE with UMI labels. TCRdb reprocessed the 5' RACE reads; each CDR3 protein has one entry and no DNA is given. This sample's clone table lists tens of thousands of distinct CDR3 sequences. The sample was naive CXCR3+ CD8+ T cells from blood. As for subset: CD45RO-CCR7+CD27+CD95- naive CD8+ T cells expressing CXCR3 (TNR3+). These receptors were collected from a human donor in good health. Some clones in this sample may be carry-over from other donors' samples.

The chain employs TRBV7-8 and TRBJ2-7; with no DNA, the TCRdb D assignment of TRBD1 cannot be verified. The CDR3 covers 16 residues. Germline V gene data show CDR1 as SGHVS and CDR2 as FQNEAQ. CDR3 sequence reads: CASSLEDSRSSYEQYF.

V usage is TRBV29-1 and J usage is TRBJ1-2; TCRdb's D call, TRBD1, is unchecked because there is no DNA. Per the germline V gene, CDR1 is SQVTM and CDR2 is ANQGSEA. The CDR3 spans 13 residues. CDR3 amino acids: CSVGTGGNYGYTF.

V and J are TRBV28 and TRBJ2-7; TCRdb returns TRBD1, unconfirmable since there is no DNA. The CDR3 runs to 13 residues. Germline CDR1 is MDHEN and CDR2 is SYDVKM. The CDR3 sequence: CASSLMGFDRQYF.

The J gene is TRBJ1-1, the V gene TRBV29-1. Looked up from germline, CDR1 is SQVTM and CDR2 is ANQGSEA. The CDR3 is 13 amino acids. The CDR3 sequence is CSIGRRANTEAFF.

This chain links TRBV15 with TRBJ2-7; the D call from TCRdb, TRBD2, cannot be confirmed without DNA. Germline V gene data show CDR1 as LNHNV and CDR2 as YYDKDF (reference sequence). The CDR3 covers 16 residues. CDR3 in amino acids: CATSSLTSDLVYEQYF.

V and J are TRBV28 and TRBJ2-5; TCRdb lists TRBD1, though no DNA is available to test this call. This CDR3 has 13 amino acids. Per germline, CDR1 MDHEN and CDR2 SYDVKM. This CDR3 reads CASSDRVEETQYF.

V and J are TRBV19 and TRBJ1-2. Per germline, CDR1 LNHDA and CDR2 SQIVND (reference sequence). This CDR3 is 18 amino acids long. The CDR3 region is CASSIETWEQTANYGYTF. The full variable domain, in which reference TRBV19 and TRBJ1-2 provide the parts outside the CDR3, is DGGITQSPKYLFRKEGQNVTLSCEQNLNHDAMYWYRQDPGQGLRLIYYSQIVNDFQKGDIAEGYSVSREKKESFPLTVTSAQKNPTAFYLCASSIETWEQTANYGYTFGSGTRLTVV.

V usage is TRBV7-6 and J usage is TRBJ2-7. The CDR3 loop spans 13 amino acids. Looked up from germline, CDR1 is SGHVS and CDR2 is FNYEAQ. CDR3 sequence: CASSLGPDYEQYF.

The CDR3 loop reads CAISDGVGYEQYF. The chain is built from TRBV10-3 and TRBJ2-7. The CDR3 runs to 13 residues. From germline, CDR1 is ENHRY and CDR2 SYGVKD.

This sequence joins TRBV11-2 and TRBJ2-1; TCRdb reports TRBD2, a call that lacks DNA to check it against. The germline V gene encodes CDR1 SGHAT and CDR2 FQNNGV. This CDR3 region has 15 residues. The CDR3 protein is CASSTTSGAYNEQFF.

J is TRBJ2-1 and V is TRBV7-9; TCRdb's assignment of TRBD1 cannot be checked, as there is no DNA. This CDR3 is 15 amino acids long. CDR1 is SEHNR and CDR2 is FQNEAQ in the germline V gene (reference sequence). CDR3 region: CASRSGTEAHNEQFF.